This T cell receptor beta chain was sequenced in a study of T cell changes during pregnancy in multiple sclerosis. V lost 1 base, J lost 2 bases, and 4 bases stayed unmatched. There are 15 residues in the CDR3. The germline V gene has CDR1 WNHNN and CDR2 SYGVQD (reference sequence). This table comes from immunoSEQ multiplex PCR, and its TCRdb copy is limited to in-frame clones, with some not included. The data contain roughly 8,000 clones, 75% to 90% of them seen just once; the ten biggest clones take up around 5.2%. This specimen was CD8+ T cells from peripheral blood mononuclear cells, taken in the first trimester of pregnancy. The clonotype originates from a female donor in good health, enrolled as a control in a pregnancy study. V and J are TRBV10-1 and TRBJ2-7; 8 nucleotides line up with TRBD1. The CDR3 bases are TGCGCCAGCAGTGAGTGGACAGGGTCAACCTACGAGCAGTACTTC. Amino acid sequence: CASSEWTGSTYEQYF.